A single sample is the source of the 6 T cell receptor beta chains below, sequenced in a study of CD4 and CD8 cells across lung adenocarcinoma regions. TCRdb re-called the PCR reads through MiXCR, storing one row per CDR3 protein. The sample includes 13,000 or so distinct CDR3 sequences, approximately 40% seen only once; the top ten take 17%. The sample comprised CD4+ T cells from the center of a lung tumor. Receptors originate from a male donor with lung adenocarcinoma. The CD4 and CD8 labels of this study may be unreliable.

In this sample, this clonotype turned up a few times. The genes are TRBV4-1 and TRBJ2-3, with a possible D match to TRBD1 (7 bases). Germline lookup yields CDR1 MGHRA and CDR2 YSYEKL. This CDR3 has 18 amino acids. The V gene lost 4 bases and the J gene lost 4 bases, with 24 bases spanning the gap. Here the CDR3 reads CASSLLRGGRGRSDTQYF. The DNA of the CDR3 is TGCGCCAGCAGCCTCCTAAGGGGAGGAAGGGGGCGCTCAGATACGCAGTATTTT.

The rearrangement uses TRBV6-1 and TRBJ2-4; weak D call: TRBD1 (6 bases). The DNA end lines up better with TRBJ2-3; the J call may be wrong. The CDR3 has 14 residues. Germline-derived CDR1 and CDR2 are MNHNS and SASEGT. DNA of the CDR3: TGTGCCAGCAGGGGCCTGGGGGACAAAAACATGCAGTATTTT. This sequence encodes CASRGLGDKNMQYF.

Worth noting for this clonotype: The junction differs from germline at one of its ends, possibly a read error. The rearrangement joins TRBV4-1 to TRBJ2-3, with 12 bases aligning to TRBD2. Germline CDR1 and CDR2: MGHRA and YSYEKL. The length of the CDR3 is 16 residues. CDR3 sequence reads: CASSPTSGSVADTQYF. The CDR3 DNA follows: TGCGCCAGCAGCCCGACTAGCGGGAGTGTCGCAGATACCCAGTATTTT.

This clonotype is medium-sized in the sample. This chain connects TRBV6-1 to TRBJ2-5; 9 bases agree with TRBD1. The germline CDR1 and CDR2 sequences are MNHNS and SASEGT. The CDR3 totals 16 residues. The V gene end was trimmed by 1 base and the J gene end by 4 bases; junction bases not matched to a gene: 7. CDR3 DNA: TGTGCCAGCAGTGAAGGGACAGGGGTGGTCGCAGAGACCCAGTACTTC. This encodes CASSEGTGVVAETQYF.

This clonotype appeared many times. The chain has TRBV6-2 or TRBV6-3 and TRBJ2-3; TRBD2 might be the D (5 bases). V dropped 5 bases and J dropped 9 bases, with 12 bases sitting between them. The germline V gene has CDR1 MNHEY and CDR2 SVGEGT. This CDR3 has 12 residues. The CDR3 DNA is TGTGCCAGCAGTCCAGGCGGGTTCACGCAGTATTTT. Translation gives CASSPGGFTQYF.

This chain uses TRBV3-1 with TRBJ1-3, with D tentatively TRBD1 (5 bases). The CDR3 is 17 residues long. The germline CDR1 and CDR2 sequences are LGHDT and YNNKEL (reference sequence). The V end was cut by 1 base, the J end by 4 bases, with 17 bases between. CDR3 nucleotides: TGTGCCAGCAGCCAAGCCCCTCAGGGCCACGGGGGAAACACCATATATTTT. It is translated as CASSQAPQGHGGNTIYF. The full variable domain, completed using reference TRBV3-1 and TRBJ1-3, is DTAVSQTPKYLVTQMGNDKSIKCEQNLGHDTMYWYKQDSKKFLKIMFSYNNKELIINETVPNRFSPKSPDKAHLNLHINSLELGDSAVYFCASSQAPQGHGGNTIYFGEGSWLTVV.